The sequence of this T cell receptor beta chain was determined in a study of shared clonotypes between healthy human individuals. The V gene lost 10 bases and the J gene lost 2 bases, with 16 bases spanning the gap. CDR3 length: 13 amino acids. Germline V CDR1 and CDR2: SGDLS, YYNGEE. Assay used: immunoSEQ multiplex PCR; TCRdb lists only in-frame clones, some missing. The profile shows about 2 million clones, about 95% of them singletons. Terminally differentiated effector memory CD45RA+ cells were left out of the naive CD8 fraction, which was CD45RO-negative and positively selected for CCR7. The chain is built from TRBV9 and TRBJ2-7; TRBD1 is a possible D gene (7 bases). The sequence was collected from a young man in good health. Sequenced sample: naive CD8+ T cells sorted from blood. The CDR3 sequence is CALRGGGPYEQYF. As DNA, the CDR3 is TGTGCCCTAAGAGGAGGGGGCCCCTACGAGCAGTACTTC. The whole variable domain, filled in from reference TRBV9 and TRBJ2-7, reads DSGVTQTPKHLITATGQRVTLRCSPRSGDLSVYWYQQSLDQGLQFLIQYYNGEERAKGNILERFSAQQFPDLHSELNLSSLELGDSALYFCALRGGGPYEQYFGPGTRLTVT.